This T cell receptor beta chain was sequenced for a study of blood T cell repertoires in COVID-19. Overall study context: The United States, Italy and Spain supplied acute and convalescent COVID-19 samples.

There are 15 residues in the CDR3. CDR1 and CDR2 (germline): SGHRS, YFSETQ. Trimming took off 0 bases at V and 5 bases at J, with 12 bases between the two ends. Source study methods: Reference gene primer amplification gave estimated nucleated cell counts. Clones were read by immunoSEQ multiplex PCR, and TCRdb kept only the in-frame ones, dropping some. For V, J and clone size, that table is used; D and trimming come from the DNA. The sample has around 60,000 clones, 72% seen once. The specimen sequenced was peripheral blood. The chain has TRBV5-1 and TRBJ1-5; a weak D match, TRBD1 (5 bases). The clonotype originates from a woman aged 70 to 79 with COVID-19, enrolled during active disease. This CDR3 is CASSLGGTGYQPQHF. In DNA form, the CDR3 reads TGCGCCAGCAGCTTGGGTGGAACAGGTTATCAGCCCCAGCATTTT.